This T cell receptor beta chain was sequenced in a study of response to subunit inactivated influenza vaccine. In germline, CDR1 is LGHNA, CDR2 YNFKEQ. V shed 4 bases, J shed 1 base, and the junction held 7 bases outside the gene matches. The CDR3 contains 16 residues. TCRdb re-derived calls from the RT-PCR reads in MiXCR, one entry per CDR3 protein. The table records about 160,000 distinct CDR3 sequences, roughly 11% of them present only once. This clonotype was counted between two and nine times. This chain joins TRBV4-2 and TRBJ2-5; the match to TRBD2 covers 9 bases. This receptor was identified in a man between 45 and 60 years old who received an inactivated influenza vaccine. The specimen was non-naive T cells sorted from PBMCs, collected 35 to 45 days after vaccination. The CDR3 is CASSPGAGGGQETQYF. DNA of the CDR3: TGTGCCAGCAGCCCCGGGGCGGGAGGGGGCCAAGAGACCCAGTACTTC.